This T cell receptor beta chain was obtained from a study of blood T cell repertoires in COVID-19. This clone was picked up a small number of times. Using immunoSEQ multiplex PCR, the repertoire was profiled, and TCRdb retains in-frame clones only, with some absent. The sample lists 200,000 to 250,000 clones, about 90% occurring once. CDR1 is SGHKS and CDR2 is YYEKEE in the germline V gene (reference sequence). Trimming stripped 6 bases from V and 5 bases from J, with 17 bases between. CDR3 length: 15 residues. The TCR originated in a man between 25 and 39 years old with COVID-19, enrolled during active disease. V usage is TRBV5-5 and J usage is TRBJ2-2; D is perhaps TRBD2 (5 bases). Sequencing used peripheral blood. CDR3 in amino acids: CASTHGWRRTGELFF. Written as DNA, the CDR3 is TGTGCCAGCACCCACGGGTGGAGGCGTACCGGGGAGCTGTTTTTT.